This T cell receptor beta chain was identified in a study of beta chain features in type 1 diabetes. Study-wide results and caveats: Diminished insertions and augmented deletions at VDJ junctions characterized type 1 diabetes patients. The study left unresolved whether HLA type influences TCRB rearrangement. Significant though moderate, a shortening of TCRB CDR3s appeared in all four CD4+ subsets of Type 1 diabetes patients.

On average, the one heparinised blood draw given by each donor was 90 to 150 mL. Expressed TCRB transcripts got sequenced, as all isolated RNA was reverse transcribed. Data came from immunoSEQ multiplex PCR; TCRdb stores just in-frame clones and leaves some out. This table holds 110,000 to 150,000 clones, 9% to 10% found once. This clone was seen only once. Its antigen is not identified. The CDR3 spans 13 residues. CDR1 and CDR2 from the germline V gene are MNHNS and SASEGT. V was shortened by 5 bases and J by 4 bases, with 11 bases between the two germline ends. This clonotype was obtained from a woman aged 40-49 years in good health. The chain links TRBV6-1 to TRBJ1-1; perhaps TRBD1 as D (6 bases). The material sequenced was central memory CD4+ T cells from blood. The CDR3 sequence is CASSPDSGTEAFF. The CDR3 region has the DNA TGTGCCAGCAGTCCGGACAGTGGCACTGAAGCTTTCTTT.